Listed below are T cell receptor beta chains from one sample, sequenced in a study of cytomegalovirus exposure and HLA in healthy donors. The table came from immunoSEQ multiplex PCR; TCRdb's copy has only in-frame clones and leaves some out. Here the sample spans about 110,000 clones, 69% being singletons. Sequenced input: PBMCs. The source is a woman between 65 and 79 years old in good health and CMV-seropositive. Each CDR3 is given with its conserved first and last residue. Each record gives: clone size, V gene, J gene, D gene, CDR3 protein, CDR3 DNA. A D gene is named only where the DNA matches it firmly. Rows give clone size only sometimes, using once, few, many, or a class for an expanded clone.

-,TRBV7-6,TRBJ2-2,TRBD1,CASSSGTGGTGELFF,TGTGCCAGCAGCTCCGGGACAGGGGGGACCGGGGAGCTGTTTTTT
-,TRBV20-1,TRBJ2-2,-,CSASRTGELFF,TGCAGTGCTAGTAGAACCGGGGAGCTGTTTTTT
-,TRBV2,TRBJ2-1,TRBD2,CASSGRLAANSNEQFF,TGTGCCAGCAGTGGGCGACTAGCGGCTAACTCGAATGAGCAGTTCTTC
-,TRBV29-1,TRBJ1-5,TRBD1,CSVRLAGGSQPQHF,TGCAGCGTTCGGCTCGCAGGGGGCAGTCAGCCCCAGCATTTT
-,TRBV10-2,TRBJ1-5,TRBD1,CASTGTVNQPQHF,TGCGCCAGTACAGGGACAGTTAATCAGCCCCAGCATTTT
-,TRBV30,TRBJ1-6,TRBD1,CAWSEEGGGNSPLHF,TGTGCCTGGAGTGAGGAAGGGGGCGGTAATTCACCCCTCCACTTT
-,TRBV5-1,TRBJ1-6,-,CASSRTGYNSPLHF,TGCGCCAGCAGCAGAACAGGGTACAATTCACCCCTCCACTTT
-,TRBV5-1,TRBJ2-3,TRBD1,CASSLGQDTDTQYF,TGCGCCAGCAGCCTGGGACAGGACACAGATACGCAGTATTTT
many,TRBV19,TRBJ1-5,TRBD1,CASTDRAAQPQHF,TGTGCCAGTACGGACAGGGCTGCCCAGCCCCAGCATTTT
many,TRBV7-8,TRBJ1-1,-,CASSLEAGSEAFF,TGTGCCAGCAGCTTAGAGGCGGGGTCTGAAGCTTTCTTT
-,TRBV9,TRBJ2-1,TRBD1,CASSVGGGIANEQFF,TGTGCCAGCAGCGTAGGAGGGGGCATTGCCAATGAGCAGTTCTTC
-,TRBV11-3,TRBJ2-2,TRBD1,CASRRGQGVNTGELFF,TGTGCCAGCAGACGCGGACAGGGAGTGAACACCGGGGAGCTGTTTTTT
-,TRBV30,TRBJ2-3,TRBD1,CARQGTDTQYF,TGTGCCAGACAGGGGACAGATACGCAGTATTTT
-,TRBV18,TRBJ2-5,-,CASSPPGTNLGETQYF,TGTGCCAGCTCACCACCGGGGACAAACCTGGGAGAGACCCAGTACTTC
-,TRBV12-5,TRBJ2-3,TRBD2,CASGLVLAGGGTDTQYF,TGTGCTAGTGGTTTGGTACTAGCGGGGGGCGGCACAGATACGCAGTATTTT
-,TRBV11-2,TRBJ2-5,TRBD2,CASSLTSGGETQYF,TGTGCCAGCAGCCTGACTAGCGGGGGAGAGACCCAGTACTTC
-,TRBV2,TRBJ1-5,-,CASRRDSNQPQHF,TGTGCCAGCAGGAGGGATAGCAATCAGCCCCAGCATTTT
-,TRBV30,TRBJ1-1,-,CAWSYMKWRDTEAFF,TGTGCCTGGAGTTATATGAAGTGGCGGGACACTGAAGCTTTCTTT
-,TRBV30,TRBJ2-3,TRBD2,CAWARAGAPTDTQYF,TGTGCCTGGGCCAGAGCGGGGGCGCCCACAGATACGCAGTATTTT
-,TRBV30,TRBJ1-2,-,CAWSVQNFYGYTF,TGTGCCTGGAGTGTCCAGAATTTCTATGGCTACACCTTC
few,TRBV4-1,TRBJ2-7,-,CASSQEVRQRAYEQYF,TGCGCCAGCAGCCAAGAGGTACGACAGAGAGCCTACGAGCAGTACTTC
-,TRBV12-5,TRBJ1-2,TRBD1,CASGPTGNLLTF,TGTGCTAGTGGCCCGACAGGGAATCTCCTCACCTTC
-,TRBV12-5,TRBJ2-5,TRBD2,CASGSPGASGGEETQYF,TGTGCTAGTGGTTCCCCGGGGGCTAGCGGGGGGGAAGAGACCCAGTACTTC
few,TRBV5-1,TRBJ2-7,-,CASSLVYIGGGPTYEQYF,TGCGCCAGCAGCTTGGTTTATATCGGCGGAGGGCCTACCTACGAGCAGTACTTC
-,TRBV30,TRBJ1-5,-,CASNWGGQPQHF,TGTGCCTCCAATTGGGGGGGTCAGCCCCAGCATTTT
-,TRBV19,TRBJ1-3,-,CASSTSGITSGNTIYF,TGTGCCAGTAGTACCTCAGGGATCACCTCTGGAAACACCATATATTTT
-,TRBV6-5,TRBJ2-1,-,CASSYSRATRYNEQFF,TGTGCCAGCAGTTACTCGAGGGCTACCCGTTACAATGAGCAGTTCTTC
-,TRBV6-5,TRBJ2-3,TRBD2,CASSPGLAGTDTQYF,TGTGCCAGCAGTCCCGGACTAGCGGGCACAGATACGCAGTATTTT
-,TRBV5-6,TRBJ2-2,-,CASSKGDTGELFF,TGTGCCAGCAGCAAAGGAGACACCGGGGAGCTGTTTTTT
-,TRBV10-3,TRBJ2-7,-,CASSGFLYEQYF,TGTGCCTCCTCAGGATTTTTGTACGAGCAGTACTTC
-,TRBV9,TRBJ2-3,TRBD2,CASSMWKAGGPLDTQYF,TGTGCCAGCAGCATGTGGAAAGCGGGGGGGCCATTGGATACGCAGTATTTT
-,TRBV29-1,TRBJ1-3,-,CSVGASSSGNTIYF,TGCAGCGTTGGAGCATCGAGCTCTGGAAACACCATATATTTT
-,TRBV30,TRBJ2-3,-,CAWRGGVSTDTQYF,TGTGCCTGGAGAGGCGGGGTTAGCACAGATACGCAGTATTTT
-,TRBV6-1,TRBJ1-4,TRBD1,CASRDSTGEGEKLFF,TGTGCCAGCAGAGATTCGACAGGGGAAGGAGAAAAACTGTTTTTT
-,TRBV7-3,TRBJ1-2,-,CASSLGANYGYTF,TGTGCCAGCAGCTTAGGAGCTAACTATGGCTACACCTTC
few,TRBV5-8,TRBJ1-5,TRBD1,CASSGQGAVTPQHF,TGTGCCAGCAGCGGACAGGGCGCCGTTACGCCCCAGCATTTT
-,TRBV11-2,TRBJ2-7,-,CASSLGSGRNEQYF,TGTGCCAGCAGCTTAGGGTCAGGGCGGAACGAGCAGTACTTC
-,TRBV7-8,TRBJ1-4,-,CASRANLWGQRTNEKLFF,TGTGCCAGCAGGGCTAATTTGTGGGGGCAACGAACTAATGAAAAACTGTTTTTT
few,TRBV11-2,TRBJ2-7,TRBD1,CASSLGTGLYEQYF,TGTGCCAGCAGCTTAGGGACAGGGCTCTACGAGCAGTACTTC
-,TRBV7-2,TRBJ1-1,-,CASSLEAVATEAFF,TGTGCCAGCAGCTTAGAGGCAGTAGCCACTGAAGCTTTCTTT
-,TRBV30,TRBJ2-3,-,CAWSAPEVTQYF,TGTGCCTGGAGTGCCCCAGAAGTAACGCAGTATTTT
-,TRBV1,TRBJ2-2,-,CTSNFVAGPNTGELFF,TGCACCAGCAATTTCGTAGCGGGTCCGAACACCGGGGAGCTGTTTTTT
-,TRBV6-4,TRBJ1-2,-,CASSPTANYGYTF,TGTGCCAGCAGTCCCACAGCCAACTATGGCTACACCTTC
-,TRBV27,TRBJ2-5,-,CASSLWGSLQETQYF,TGTGCCAGCAGTTTATGGGGCAGCCTACAAGAGACCCAGTACTTC
-,TRBV10-3,TRBJ1-2,TRBD1,CATGGWDRGPYGYTF,TGTGCCACAGGAGGATGGGACAGGGGGCCCTATGGCTACACCTTC
-,TRBV5-1,TRBJ2-1,TRBD2,CASSRTSGGLGNEQFF,TGCGCCAGCAGCCGGACTAGCGGGGGCTTGGGCAATGAGCAGTTCTTC
-,TRBV7-3,TRBJ2-1,-,CASSSTTTKVNEQFF,TGTGCCAGCAGCTCCACTACCACAAAAGTAAATGAGCAGTTCTTC
-,TRBV7-7,TRBJ2-2,TRBD1,CASSSGTGTGMNTGELFF,TGTGCCAGCAGCTCAGGAACCGGGACAGGGATGAACACCGGGGAGCTGTTTTTT
-,TRBV4-3,TRBJ2-1,TRBD2,CASSQDRLTSGAEQFF,TGCGCCAGCAGCCAAGATAGGCTGACTAGCGGGGCGGAGCAGTTCTTC
-,TRBV6-4,TRBJ2-5,-,CASSTGLETQYF,TGTGCCAGCAGTACAGGATTAGAGACCCAGTACTTC
-,TRBV7-6,TRBJ2-5,TRBD2,CASSHGTSVEYQETQYF,TGTGCCAGCAGCCACGGGACTAGCGTCGAGTACCAAGAGACCCAGTACTTC
few,TRBV30,TRBJ1-5,-,CAWSLQGYGPQHF,TGTGCCTGGAGTTTACAGGGTTACGGGCCCCAGCATTTT
few,TRBV30,TRBJ2-5,TRBD2,CAWSFGSGGQETQYF,TGTGCCTGGAGCTTCGGCAGCGGGGGTCAAGAGACCCAGTACTTC